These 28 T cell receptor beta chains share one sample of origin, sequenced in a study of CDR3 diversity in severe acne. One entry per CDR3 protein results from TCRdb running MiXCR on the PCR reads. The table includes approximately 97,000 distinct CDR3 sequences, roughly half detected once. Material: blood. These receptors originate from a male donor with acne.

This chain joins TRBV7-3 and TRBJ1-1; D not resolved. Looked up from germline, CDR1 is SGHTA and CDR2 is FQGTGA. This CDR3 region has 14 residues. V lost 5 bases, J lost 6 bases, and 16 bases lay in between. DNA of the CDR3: TGTGCCAGCAGCCGGGAAGGCAAGTCGGCTGAAGCTTTCTTT. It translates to CASSREGKSAEAFF.

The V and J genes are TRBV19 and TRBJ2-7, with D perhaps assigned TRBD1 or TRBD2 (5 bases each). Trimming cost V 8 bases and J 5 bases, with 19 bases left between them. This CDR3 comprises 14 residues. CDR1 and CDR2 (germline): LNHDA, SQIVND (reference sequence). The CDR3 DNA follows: TGTGCCAGTTCAGACAGCCTCCTCGGGGACGAGCAGTACTTC. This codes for CASSDSLLGDEQYF.

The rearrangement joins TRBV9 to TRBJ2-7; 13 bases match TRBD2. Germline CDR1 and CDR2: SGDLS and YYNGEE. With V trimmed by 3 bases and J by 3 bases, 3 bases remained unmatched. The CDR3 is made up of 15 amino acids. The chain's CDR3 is CASSGWTSGSYEQYF. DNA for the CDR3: TGTGCCAGCAGCGGATGGACTAGCGGGAGCTACGAGCAGTACTTC.

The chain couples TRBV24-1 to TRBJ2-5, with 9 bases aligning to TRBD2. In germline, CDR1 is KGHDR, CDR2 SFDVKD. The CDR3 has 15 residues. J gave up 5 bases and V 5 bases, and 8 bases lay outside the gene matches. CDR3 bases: TGTGCCACCAGTGTTTTCCTAGCGGGATTGGAGACCCAGTACTTC. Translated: CATSVFLAGLETQYF.

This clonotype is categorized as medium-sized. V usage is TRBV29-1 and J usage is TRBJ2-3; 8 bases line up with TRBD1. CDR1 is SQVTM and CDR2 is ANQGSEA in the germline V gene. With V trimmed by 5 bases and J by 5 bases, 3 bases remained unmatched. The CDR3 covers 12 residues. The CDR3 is CSVRTGKDTQYF. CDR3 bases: TGCAGCGTTAGGACAGGGAAAGATACGCAGTATTTT.

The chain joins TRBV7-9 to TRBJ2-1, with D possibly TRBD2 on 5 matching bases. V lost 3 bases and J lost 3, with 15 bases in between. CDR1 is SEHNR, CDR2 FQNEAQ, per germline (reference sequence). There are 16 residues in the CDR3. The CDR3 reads CASSFWAEADYNEQFF. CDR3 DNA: TGTGCCAGCAGCTTTTGGGCGGAAGCGGACTACAATGAGCAGTTCTTC.

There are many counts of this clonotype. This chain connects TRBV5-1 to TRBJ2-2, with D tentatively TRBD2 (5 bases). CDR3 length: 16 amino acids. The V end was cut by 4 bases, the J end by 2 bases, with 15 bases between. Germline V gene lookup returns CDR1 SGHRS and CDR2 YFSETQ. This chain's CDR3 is CASSLSPGLNTGELFF. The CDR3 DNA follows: TGCGCCAGCAGCCTTTCCCCGGGATTAAACACCGGGGAGCTGTTTTTT.

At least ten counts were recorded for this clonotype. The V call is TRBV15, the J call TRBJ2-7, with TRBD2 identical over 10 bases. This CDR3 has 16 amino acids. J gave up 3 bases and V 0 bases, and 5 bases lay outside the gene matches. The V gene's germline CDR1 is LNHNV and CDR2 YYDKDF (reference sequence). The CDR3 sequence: CATSRDSTSGIYEQYF. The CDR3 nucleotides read TGTGCCACCAGCAGAGATAGTACTAGCGGGATCTACGAGCAGTACTTC.

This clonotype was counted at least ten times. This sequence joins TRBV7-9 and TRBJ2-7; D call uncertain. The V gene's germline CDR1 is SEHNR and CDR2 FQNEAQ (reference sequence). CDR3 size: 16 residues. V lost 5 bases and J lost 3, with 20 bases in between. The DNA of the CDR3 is TGTGCCAGCAGCCCCCTGGACGGATCGCAAAACTACGAGCAGTACTTC. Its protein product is CASSPLDGSQNYEQYF.

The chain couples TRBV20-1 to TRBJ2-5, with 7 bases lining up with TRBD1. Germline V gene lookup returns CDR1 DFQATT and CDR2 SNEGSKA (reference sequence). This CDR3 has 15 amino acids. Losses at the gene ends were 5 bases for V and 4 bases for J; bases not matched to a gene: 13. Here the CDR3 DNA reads TGCAGTGCTCTCCCCTCAGGGGGAGATAGAGAGACCCAGTACTTC. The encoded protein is CSALPSGGDRETQYF.

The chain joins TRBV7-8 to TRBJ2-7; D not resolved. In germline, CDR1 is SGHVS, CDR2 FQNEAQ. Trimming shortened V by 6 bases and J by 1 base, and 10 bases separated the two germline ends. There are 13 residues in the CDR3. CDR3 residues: CASSPWPSYEQYF. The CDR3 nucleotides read TGTGCCAGCAGTCCGTGGCCATCCTACGAGCAGTACTTC.

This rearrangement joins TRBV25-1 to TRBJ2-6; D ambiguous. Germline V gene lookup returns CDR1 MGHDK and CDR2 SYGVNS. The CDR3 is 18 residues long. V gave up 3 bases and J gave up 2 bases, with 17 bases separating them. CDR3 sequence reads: CASSDLIPDLAGANVLTF. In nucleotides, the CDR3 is TGTGCCAGCAGTGACTTAATCCCCGACCTCGCTGGGGCCAACGTCCTGACTTTC.

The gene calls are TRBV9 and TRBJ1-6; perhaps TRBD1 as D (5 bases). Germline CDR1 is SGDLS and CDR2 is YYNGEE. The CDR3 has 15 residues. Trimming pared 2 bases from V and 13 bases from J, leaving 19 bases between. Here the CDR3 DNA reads TGTGCCAGCAGCGTCTATAAGGACACTAGTTCTCCCCTCCACTTT. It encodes CASSVYKDTSSPLHF.

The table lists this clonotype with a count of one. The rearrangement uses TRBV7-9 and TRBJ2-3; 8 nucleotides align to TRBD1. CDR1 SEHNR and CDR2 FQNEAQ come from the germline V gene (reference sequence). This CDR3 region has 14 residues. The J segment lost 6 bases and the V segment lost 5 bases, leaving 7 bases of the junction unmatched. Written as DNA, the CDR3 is TGTGCCAGCAGCCTCGACAGGGGTCAGGATACGCAGTATTTT. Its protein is CASSLDRGQDTQYF.

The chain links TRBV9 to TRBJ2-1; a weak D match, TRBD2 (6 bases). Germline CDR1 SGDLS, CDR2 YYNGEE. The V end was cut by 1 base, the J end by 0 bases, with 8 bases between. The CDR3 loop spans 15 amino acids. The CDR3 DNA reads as TGTGCCAGCAGCGTAAGGAGGGCCTCCTACAATGAGCAGTTCTTC. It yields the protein CASSVRRASYNEQFF.

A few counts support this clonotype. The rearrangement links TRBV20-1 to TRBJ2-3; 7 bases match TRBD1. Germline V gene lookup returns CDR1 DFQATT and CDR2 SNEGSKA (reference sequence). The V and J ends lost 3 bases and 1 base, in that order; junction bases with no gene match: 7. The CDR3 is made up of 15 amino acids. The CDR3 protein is CSASVVGTGTDTQYF. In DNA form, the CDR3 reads TGCAGTGCTAGTGTGGTCGGGACAGGCACAGATACGCAGTATTTT.

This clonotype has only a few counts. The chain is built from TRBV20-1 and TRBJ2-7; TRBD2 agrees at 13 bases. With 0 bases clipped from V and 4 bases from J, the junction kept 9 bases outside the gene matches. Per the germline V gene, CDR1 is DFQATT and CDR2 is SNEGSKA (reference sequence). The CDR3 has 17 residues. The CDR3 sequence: CSARDVTSGRALYEQYF. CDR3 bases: TGCAGTGCTAGAGATGTAACTAGCGGGAGGGCCCTTTACGAGCAGTACTTC.

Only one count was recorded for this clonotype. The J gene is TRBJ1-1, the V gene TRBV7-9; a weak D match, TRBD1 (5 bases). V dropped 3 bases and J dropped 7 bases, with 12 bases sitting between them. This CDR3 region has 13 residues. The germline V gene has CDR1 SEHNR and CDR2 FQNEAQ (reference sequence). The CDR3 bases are TGTGCCAGCAGCTTCATCGGGGGAGGTGAAGCTTTCTTT. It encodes CASSFIGGGEAFF.

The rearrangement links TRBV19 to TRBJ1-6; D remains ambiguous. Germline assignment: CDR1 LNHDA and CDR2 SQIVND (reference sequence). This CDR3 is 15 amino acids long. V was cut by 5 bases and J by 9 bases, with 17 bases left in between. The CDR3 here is CASSVTTGDISPLHF. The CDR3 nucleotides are TGTGCCAGTAGTGTTACTACTGGGGATATTTCACCCCTCCACTTT.

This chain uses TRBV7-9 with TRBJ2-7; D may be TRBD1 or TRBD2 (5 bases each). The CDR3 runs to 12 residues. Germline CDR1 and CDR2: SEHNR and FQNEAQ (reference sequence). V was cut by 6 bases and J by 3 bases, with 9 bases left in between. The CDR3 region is CASRLDSYEQYF. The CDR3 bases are TGTGCCAGCAGACTAGACAGCTACGAGCAGTACTTC.

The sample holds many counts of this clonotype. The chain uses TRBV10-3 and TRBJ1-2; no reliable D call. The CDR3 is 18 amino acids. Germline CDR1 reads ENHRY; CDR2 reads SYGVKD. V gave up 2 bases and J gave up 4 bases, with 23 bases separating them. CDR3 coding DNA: TGTGCCATCAGTGAGAAGTTCGCCGGTAAGGGCGCTATCTATGGCTACACCTTC. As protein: CAISEKFAGKGAIYGYTF.

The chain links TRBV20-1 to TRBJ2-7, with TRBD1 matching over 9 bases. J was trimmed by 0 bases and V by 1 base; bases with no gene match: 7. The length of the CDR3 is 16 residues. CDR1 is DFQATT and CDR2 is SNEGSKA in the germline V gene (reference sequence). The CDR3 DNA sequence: TGCAGTGCTAGAGGGTCGGGACAGGGAGGCTCCTACGAGCAGTACTTC. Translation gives CSARGSGQGGSYEQYF.

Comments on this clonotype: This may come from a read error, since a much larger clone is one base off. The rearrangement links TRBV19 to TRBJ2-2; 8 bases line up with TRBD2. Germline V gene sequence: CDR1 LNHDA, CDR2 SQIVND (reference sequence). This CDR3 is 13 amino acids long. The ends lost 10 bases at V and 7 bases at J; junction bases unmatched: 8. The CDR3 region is CANSSGSNGELFF. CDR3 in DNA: TGTGCCAATAGCAGCGGGAGTAACGGGGAGCTGTTTTTT.

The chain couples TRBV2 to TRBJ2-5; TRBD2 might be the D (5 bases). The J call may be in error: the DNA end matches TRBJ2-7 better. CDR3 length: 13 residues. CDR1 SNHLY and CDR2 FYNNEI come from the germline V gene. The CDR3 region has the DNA TGTGCCAGCAGTGGGTTAGCGTCCTACGAGCAGTACTTC. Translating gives CASSGLASYEQYF.

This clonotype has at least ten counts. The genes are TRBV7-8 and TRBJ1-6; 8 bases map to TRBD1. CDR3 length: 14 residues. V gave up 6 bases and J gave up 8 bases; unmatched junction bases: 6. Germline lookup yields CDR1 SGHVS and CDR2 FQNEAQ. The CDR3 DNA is TGTGCCAGCAGTCTCACAGGGGGGGATTCACCCCTCCACTTT. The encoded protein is CASSLTGGDSPLHF. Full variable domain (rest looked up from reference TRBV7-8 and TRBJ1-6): GAGVSQSPRYKVAKRGQDVALRCDPISGHVSLFWYQQALGQGPEFLTYFQNEAQLDKSGLPSDRFFAERPEGSVSTLKIQRTQQEDSAVYLCASSLTGGDSPLHFGNGTRLTVT.

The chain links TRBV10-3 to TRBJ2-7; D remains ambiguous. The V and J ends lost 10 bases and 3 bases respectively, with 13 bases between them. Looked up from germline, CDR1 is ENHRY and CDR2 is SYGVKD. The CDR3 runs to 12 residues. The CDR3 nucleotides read TGTGCCACCTCGTCCCTAGGCTACGAGCAGTACTTC. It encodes CATSSLGYEQYF.

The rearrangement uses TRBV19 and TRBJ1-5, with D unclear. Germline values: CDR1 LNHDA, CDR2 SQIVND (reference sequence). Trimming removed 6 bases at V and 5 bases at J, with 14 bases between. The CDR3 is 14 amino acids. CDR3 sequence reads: CASSPPRRDQPQHF. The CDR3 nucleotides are TGTGCCAGTAGCCCACCGAGGCGCGATCAGCCCCAGCATTTT.

The CDR3 loop is CASSLAKGQGKKMEKLFF. The CDR3 region has the DNA TGTGCCAGCAGCTTAGCGAAGGGACAGGGCAAAAAAATGGAAAAACTGTTTTTT. The chain employs TRBV7-7 and TRBJ1-4, with 9 positions matching TRBD1. The CDR3 loop spans 18 amino acids. After removal of 0 bases from V and 8 bases from J, the junction contained 13 bases not matched to a gene. The germline CDR1 and CDR2 sequences are SSHAT and FNYEAQ (reference sequence).